In this sample, the clone carrying this T cell receptor beta chain turned up once. The junction shows a germline mismatch at one end, possibly a read error. The data were produced by immunoSEQ multiplex PCR, yet TCRdb's version contains in-frame clones alone and is incomplete. The data contain 350,000 to 450,000 clones, around 92% of them singletons. This sample is drawn from a study of Ad26.COV2.S vaccination and SARS-CoV-2 variants. Treatment denoted: 15 to 20 received Ad26.COV2.S at low or high dose, single or two shots; roughly five received placebo; per-sample allocation not given. Material that was analyzed had been drawn on day 63 after the first vaccine or placebo injection. Spike of the Wuhan-strain SARS-CoV-2 was expressed by an Ad26 vector, which formed the vaccine. The sequence came from a person between 18 and 60 years old who received the Ad26.COV2.S COVID-19 vaccine or a placebo. This material consisted of peripheral blood, taken in a trial of Ad26.COV2.S vaccine versus placebo.

Here the CDR3 reads CAGSENVAGVLYNEQFF. CDR3 nucleotide sequence: TGCGCCGGCAGTGAGAACGTAGCGGGGGTTCTTTACAATGAGCAGTTCTTC. This chain links TRBV10-1 with TRBJ2-1; the match to TRBD2 covers 9 bases. CDR1 and CDR2 from the germline V gene are WNHNN and SYGVQD (reference sequence). The CDR3 totals 17 residues.